Sequencing of this T cell receptor beta chain was carried out in a study of CD8 T cells in Susac syndrome. Random-hexamer reverse transcription was applied to about 0.5 to 1 ug RNA. Amplification of TCR beta CDR3 used immunoSEQ multiplex PCR across 54 Vbeta and 13 Jbeta. One entry per CDR3 protein results from TCRdb running MiXCR on the immunoSEQ multiplex PCR reads. The data hold approximately 71,000 distinct CDR3 sequences, with under 96% observed a single time. Sequencing of TCR beta was carried out in blood CD8+ and CD4+ T cells. Multiple sclerosis controls were treatment-naive patients with stable or active relapsing-remitting disease. Negative isolation yielded CD4+ and CD8+ T cells, and FACS enriched TEMRA cells. The TCR comes from a human donor with multiple sclerosis. Sample: CD4+ T cells from PBMCs.

The CDR3 sequence: CASSEGQGIDNEQFF. The CDR3 DNA reads TGTGCCAGCAGTGAGGGACAGGGGATCGACAATGAGCAGTTCTTC. The J gene is TRBJ2-1, the V gene TRBV12-3 or TRBV12-4; 10 bases are a match to TRBD1. CDR3 length: 15 amino acids. The trim removed 5 bases at V and 5 bases at J, leaving 6 bases unmatched.